This TCR beta chain was observed in a study of control samples from healthy donors and cancer patients (TCRdb year 2020). V lost 3 bases and J lost 7 bases, and the count of bases not matched to a germline gene is 7. The germline V gene supplies CDR1 WSHSY and CDR2 SAAADI. From the cysteine up to the phenylalanine, the CDR3 has a length of 15 residues. CDR3 DNA only is kept here, 45 bases in frame from base 1. As regards this clone: Its target antigen remains unknown. No much larger clone exists at a distance of one base, and base qualities are not known.

Libraries were built with the immunoSEQ multiplex PCR assay. Imported from immuneACCESS, the table was reduced by TCRdb to in-frame sequences with V and J called. These copies leave out some clones; in studies compared against another copy, an unresolved V gene accounts for under half, and the cause of the remainder is not known. The sample profile shows 100,000 to 150,000 clones; nearly 90% of them were found once. In total, the top ten clones hold roughly 3.2% of the sample. The sequenced material came from blood. Rearrangement joined TRBV10-2 to TRBJ2-7, and 12 junction bases match TRBD2. This TCR was recovered from a man aged 50-60 years in good health. The DNA sequence follows: TGCGCCAGCAGTGACGGCCTAGCGGGGGGGAGAGAGCAGTACTTC. Its translation is CASSDGLAGGREQYF.